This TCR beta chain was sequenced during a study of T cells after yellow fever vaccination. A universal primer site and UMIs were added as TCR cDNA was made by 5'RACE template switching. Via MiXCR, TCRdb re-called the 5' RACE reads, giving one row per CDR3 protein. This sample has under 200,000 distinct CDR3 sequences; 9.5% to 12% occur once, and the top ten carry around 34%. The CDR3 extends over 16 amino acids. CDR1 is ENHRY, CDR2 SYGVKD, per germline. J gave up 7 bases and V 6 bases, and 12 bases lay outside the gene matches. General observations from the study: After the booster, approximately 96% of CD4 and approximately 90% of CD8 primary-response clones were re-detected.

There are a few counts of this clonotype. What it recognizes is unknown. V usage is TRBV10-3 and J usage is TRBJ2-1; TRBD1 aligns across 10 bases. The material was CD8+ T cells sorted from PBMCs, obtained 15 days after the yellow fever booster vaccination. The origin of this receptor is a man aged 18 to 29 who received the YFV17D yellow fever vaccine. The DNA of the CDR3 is TGTGCCATCAGGGAGGGACAGGGGAGGTTTAAGAATGAGCAGTTCTTC. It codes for CAIREGQGRFKNEQFF.